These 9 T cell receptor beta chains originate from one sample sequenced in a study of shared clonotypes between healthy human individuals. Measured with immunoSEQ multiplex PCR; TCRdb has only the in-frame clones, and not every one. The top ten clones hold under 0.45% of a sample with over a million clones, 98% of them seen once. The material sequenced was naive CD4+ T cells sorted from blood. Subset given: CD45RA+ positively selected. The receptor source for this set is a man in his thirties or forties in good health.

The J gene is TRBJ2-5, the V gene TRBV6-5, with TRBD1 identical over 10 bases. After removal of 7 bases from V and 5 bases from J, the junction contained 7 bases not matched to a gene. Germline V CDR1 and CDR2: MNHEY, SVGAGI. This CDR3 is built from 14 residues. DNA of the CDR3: TGTGCCAGCATCGACAGGGGGCGGGAGGAGACCCAGTACTTC. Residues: CASIDRGREETQYF.

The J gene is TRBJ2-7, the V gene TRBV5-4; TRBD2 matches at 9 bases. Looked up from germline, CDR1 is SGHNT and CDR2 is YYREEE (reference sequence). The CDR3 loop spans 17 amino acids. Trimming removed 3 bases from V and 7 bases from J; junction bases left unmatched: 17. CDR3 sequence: CASSWRFSGSMAREQYF. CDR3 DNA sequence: TGTGCCAGCAGCTGGCGATTTAGCGGGAGTATGGCGAGGGAGCAGTACTTC.

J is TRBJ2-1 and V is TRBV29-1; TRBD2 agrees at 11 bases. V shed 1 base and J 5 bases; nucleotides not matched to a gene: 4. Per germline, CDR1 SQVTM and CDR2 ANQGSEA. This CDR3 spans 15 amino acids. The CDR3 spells CSVEVTSGIHNEQFF. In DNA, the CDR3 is TGCAGCGTTGAAGTGACTAGCGGGATTCACAATGAGCAGTTCTTC.

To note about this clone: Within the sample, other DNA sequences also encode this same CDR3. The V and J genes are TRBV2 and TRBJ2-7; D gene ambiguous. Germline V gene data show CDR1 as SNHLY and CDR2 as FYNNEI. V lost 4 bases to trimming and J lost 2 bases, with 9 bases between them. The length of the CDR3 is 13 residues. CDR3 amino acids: CASSGRAPYEQYF. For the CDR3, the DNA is TGTGCCAGCAGTGGACGCGCCCCCTACGAGCAGTACTTC.

The DNA for the CDR3 is TGTGCCAGCAGCCAAGAACGCGGGGGCCGCACAGATACGCAGTATTTT. As protein: CASSQERGGRTDTQYF. The chain recombines TRBV14 with TRBJ2-3, with D maybe TRBD2 (7 bases). Germline V gene lookup returns CDR1 SGHDN and CDR2 FVKESK. V was pared by 0 bases and J by 1 base, with 11 bases between. There are 16 residues in the CDR3. The full variable domain, with the rest looked up from reference TRBV14 and TRBJ2-3, is EAGVTQFPSHSVIEKGQTVTLRCDPISGHDNLYWYRRVMGKEIKFLLHFVKESKQDESGMPNNRFLAERTGGTYSTLKVQPAELEDSGVYFCASSQERGGRTDTQYFGPGTRLTVL.

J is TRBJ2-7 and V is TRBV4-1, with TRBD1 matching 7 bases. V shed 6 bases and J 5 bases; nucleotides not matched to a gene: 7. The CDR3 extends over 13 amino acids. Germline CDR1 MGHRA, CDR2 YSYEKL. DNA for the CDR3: TGCGCCAGCAGTCGAGGGACAGATAACGAGCAGTACTTC. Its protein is CASSRGTDNEQYF.

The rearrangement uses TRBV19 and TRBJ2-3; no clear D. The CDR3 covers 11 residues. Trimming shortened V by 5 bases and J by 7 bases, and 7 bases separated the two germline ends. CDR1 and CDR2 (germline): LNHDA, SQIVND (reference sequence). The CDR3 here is CASSALYTQYF. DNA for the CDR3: TGTGCCAGTAGTGCACTATATACGCAGTATTTT. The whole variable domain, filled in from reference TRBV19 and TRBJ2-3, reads DGGITQSPKYLFRKEGQNVTLSCEQNLNHDAMYWYRQDPGQGLRLIYYSQIVNDFQKGDIAEGYSVSREKKESFPLTVTSAQKNPTAFYLCASSALYTQYFGPGTRLTVL.

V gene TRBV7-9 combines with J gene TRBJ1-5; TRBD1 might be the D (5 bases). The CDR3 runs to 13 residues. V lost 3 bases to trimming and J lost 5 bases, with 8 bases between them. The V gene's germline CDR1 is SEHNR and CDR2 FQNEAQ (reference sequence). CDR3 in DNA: TGTGCCAGCAGCTTGGACACCGATCAGCCCCAGCATTTT. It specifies CASSLDTDQPQHF.

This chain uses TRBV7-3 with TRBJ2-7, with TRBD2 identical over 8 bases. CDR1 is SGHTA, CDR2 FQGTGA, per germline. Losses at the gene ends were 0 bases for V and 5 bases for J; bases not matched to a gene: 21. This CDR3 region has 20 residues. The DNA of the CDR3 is TGTGCCAGCAGCTTAACGGGAGCCCCCCTACTAGCGGAGAAGGGCAACGAGCAGTACTTC. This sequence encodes CASSLTGAPLLAEKGNEQYF.